Below, 18 T cell receptor beta chains from the same sample are listed, as sequenced in a study of human versus mouse CDR3 diversity and MHC coevolution. Profiled with immunoSEQ multiplex PCR; TCRdb holds only in-frame clones, not every one. The sample lists around 77,000 clones; around 90% were seen once. The specimen sequenced was naive CD4+ T cells from blood. This sample's subset: CD45RO-negative CD62L-positive naive CD4 T cells. These receptors all come from a person between 30 and 69 years old in good health.

This clone was counted only a few times. V usage is TRBV21-1 and J usage is TRBJ2-7; the DNA was not used to check the table's D call, TRBD2. TRBV21-1 represents a pseudogene. The CDR3 has 14 residues. In DNA form, the CDR3 reads TGTGCCAGCAGCAAAGGACTGCGGATCTACGAGCAGTACTTC. Its protein is CASSKGLRIYEQYF.

The gene calls are TRBV27 and TRBJ1-6, with a possible D match to TRBD1 (6 bases). This CDR3 is built from 14 residues. The V end was cut by 6 bases, the J end by 7 bases, with 13 bases between. Germline V gene data show CDR1 as MNHEY and CDR2 as SMNVEV (reference sequence). DNA of the CDR3: TGTGCCAGCAGGCCCCGACAGGAGAATTCACCCCTCCACTTT. Its translation is CASRPRQENSPLHF.

This sequence joins TRBV6-4 and TRBJ1-6; 8 nucleotides match TRBD1. The germline CDR1 and CDR2 sequences are MRHNA and SNTAGT. V shed 4 bases and J 6 bases; nucleotides not matched to a gene: 14. This CDR3 contains 18 residues. The DNA of the CDR3 is TGTGCCAGCAGTGTCCCACCGCAACAGACAGGGGTTAATTCACCCCTCCACTTT. Protein sequence: CASSVPPQQTGVNSPLHF.

This chain uses TRBV4-1 with TRBJ1-1; D perhaps matches TRBD1 (5 bases). The germline V and J ends were trimmed by 1 base and 8 bases, with 17 bases remaining between them. CDR3 length: 15 amino acids. Germline CDR1 is MGHRA and CDR2 is YSYEKL. The DNA of the CDR3 is TGCGCCAGCAGCCAAGTGATACCAGGGTTGGGAGAAGCTTTCTTT. Translation: CASSQVIPGLGEAFF.

This chain uses TRBV10-3 with TRBJ1-1, with TRBD1 as a possible D gene (5 bases). The CDR3 covers 13 residues. The V end was cut by 9 bases, the J end by 4 bases, with 15 bases between. Germline V gene lookup returns CDR1 ENHRY and CDR2 SYGVKD. For the CDR3, the DNA is TGTGCCATAAGGCCCGGGGGGAGCACTGAAGCTTTCTTT. This codes for CAIRPGGSTEAFF.

The chain recombines TRBV6-4 with TRBJ2-3; 7 bases line up with TRBD1. Germline assignment: CDR1 MRHNA and CDR2 SNTAGT. This CDR3 region has 13 residues. V lost 5 bases, J lost 6 bases, and 5 bases stayed unmatched. CDR3 protein: CASSSTGADTQYF. The DNA of the CDR3 is TGTGCCAGCAGTTCCACAGGGGCGGATACGCAGTATTTT.

The V call is TRBV30, the J call TRBJ2-1, with 10 bases lining up with TRBD1. CDR3 length: 15 residues. J was trimmed by 8 bases and V by 0 bases; bases with no gene match: 7. Germline V gene sequence: CDR1 GTSNPN, CDR2 SVGIG (reference sequence). CDR3 DNA sequence: TGTGCCTGGAGTGTACGACAGGGGGCTCGAGATGAGCAGTTCTTC. Amino acid sequence: CAWSVRQGARDEQFF.

Here the CDR3 DNA reads TGTGCCAGCAGTCCCGGGACAGGGAGTACTGAAGCTTTCTTT. Its translation: CASSPGTGSTEAFF. This sequence joins TRBV6-1 and TRBJ1-1, with 9 nucleotides matching TRBD1. After removal of 5 bases from V and 5 bases from J, the junction contained 6 bases not matched to a gene. Germline V gene data show CDR1 as MNHNS and CDR2 as SASEGT. The length of the CDR3 is 14 residues.

This clone has a single count. The V gene is TRBV2, the J gene TRBJ2-7; D is unresolved. This CDR3 region has 11 residues. Germline assignment: CDR1 SNHLY and CDR2 FYNNEI. V shed 7 bases and J shed 0 bases, with 4 bases lying between them. DNA of the CDR3: TGTGCCAGCACTTACTCCTACGAGCAGTACTTC. This gives the protein CASTYSYEQYF. The full variable domain, rest sourced from reference TRBV2 and TRBJ2-7, is EPEVTQTPSHQVTQMGQEVILRCVPISNHLYFYWYRQILGQKVEFLVSFYNNEISEKSEIFDDQFSVERPDGSNFTLKIRSTKLEDSAMYFCASTYSYEQYFGPGTRLTVT.

The rearrangement uses TRBV2 and TRBJ2-1, with D perhaps TRBD2 (6 bases). The germline V gene has CDR1 SNHLY and CDR2 FYNNEI. Trimming cost V 2 bases and J 4 bases, with 12 bases left between them. The CDR3 has 15 amino acids. The chain's CDR3 is CASSERKAGYNEQFF. As DNA, the CDR3 is TGTGCCAGCAGTGAACGGAAGGCGGGGTACAATGAGCAGTTCTTC.

The rearrangement uses TRBV30 and TRBJ2-5, with D maybe TRBD1 (5 bases). Germline CDR1 GTSNPN, CDR2 SVGIG (reference sequence). This CDR3 has 13 residues. V was clipped by 4 bases and J by 1 base, with 10 bases between them. The CDR3 protein is CAWNAGFQETQYF. The CDR3 region has the DNA TGTGCCTGGAATGCAGGGTTCCAAGAGACCCAGTACTTC.

V is TRBV28 and J is TRBJ1-5; D unresolved. CDR1 is MDHEN and CDR2 is SYDVKM in the germline V gene. CDR3 length: 14 residues. The ends were cut back, 3 bases at V and 3 bases at J, with 9 bases in the middle. DNA of the CDR3: TGTGCCAGCAGTTTCCCAGGATCCAATCAGCCCCAGCATTTT. Its translation is CASSFPGSNQPQHF.

This clone was seen only once. The chain is built from TRBV6-5 and TRBJ1-1; a weak D match, TRBD1 (6 bases). From germline, CDR1 is MNHEY and CDR2 SVGAGI. The length of the CDR3 is 14 residues. V lost 2 bases and J 2 bases, leaving 9 bases between the germline ends. The CDR3 spells CASSYTGTNTEAFF. CDR3 coding DNA: TGTGCCAGCAGTTACACCGGGACAAACACTGAAGCTTTCTTT.

The chain couples TRBV6-1 to TRBJ1-4, with D hard to call. The CDR3 consists of 14 residues. Per the germline V gene, CDR1 is MNHNS and CDR2 is SASEGT. V was shortened by 1 base and J by 7 bases, with 10 bases between the two germline ends. CDR3 DNA sequence: TGTGCCAGCAGTGAAGGAGGAGATCGTGAAAAACTGTTTTTT. It encodes CASSEGGDREKLFF.

In this sample, this clone turned up once. This rearrangement joins TRBV5-1 to TRBJ1-3; 7 bases align to TRBD1. The CDR3 contains 15 residues. J was trimmed by 9 bases and V by 0 bases; bases with no gene match: 9. Per germline, CDR1 SGHRS and CDR2 YFSETQ. CDR3 protein: CASSLAVQGTGTIYF. DNA of the CDR3: TGCGCCAGCAGCTTGGCGGTACAGGGGACCGGCACCATATATTTT.

V usage is TRBV6-1 and J usage is TRBJ1-2; D perhaps matches TRBD1 (5 bases). The CDR3 length is 14 residues. Germline V gene data show CDR1 as MNHNS and CDR2 as SASEGT. The V end was cut by 6 bases, the J end by 5 bases, with 16 bases between. The CDR3 reads CASRSTVMAYGYTF. For the CDR3, the DNA is TGTGCCAGCAGATCGACAGTAATGGCGTATGGCTACACCTTC.

In this sample, this clone turned up a few times. J is TRBJ1-3 and V is TRBV28; the match to TRBD1 covers 7 bases. In germline, CDR1 is MDHEN, CDR2 SYDVKM. CDR3 size: 14 residues. J was trimmed by 2 bases and V by 2 bases; bases with no gene match: 0. The CDR3 here is CASSLTGAGNTIYF. CDR3 DNA: TGTGCCAGCAGTTTAACAGGGGCTGGAAACACCATATATTTT.

In DNA form, the CDR3 reads TGTGCCAGCAGTTCACCGGGGGACGTTTTGGAGACCCAGTACTTC. This translates into CASSSPGDVLETQYF. The V and J genes are TRBV5-4 and TRBJ2-5; tentatively, D is TRBD2 (6 bases). This CDR3 is 15 amino acids long. V was shortened by 5 bases and J by 5 bases, with 19 bases between the two germline ends. Germline CDR1 is SGHNT and CDR2 is YYREEE (reference sequence).